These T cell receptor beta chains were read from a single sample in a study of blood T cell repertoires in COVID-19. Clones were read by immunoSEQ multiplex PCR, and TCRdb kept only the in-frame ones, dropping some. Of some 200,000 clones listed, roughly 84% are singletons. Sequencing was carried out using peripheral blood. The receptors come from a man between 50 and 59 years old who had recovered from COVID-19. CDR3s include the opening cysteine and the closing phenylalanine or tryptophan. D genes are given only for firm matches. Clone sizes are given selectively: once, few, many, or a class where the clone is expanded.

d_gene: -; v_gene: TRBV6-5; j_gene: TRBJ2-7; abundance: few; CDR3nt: TGTGCCAGCAGTACGGGTGGCGGCTACGAGCAGTACTTC; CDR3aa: CASSTGGGYEQYF
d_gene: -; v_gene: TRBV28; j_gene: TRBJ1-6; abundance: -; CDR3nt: TGTGCCAGCAGTCTAACCCCGATGACAGGTTCACCCCTCCACTTT; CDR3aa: CASSLTPMTGSPLHF
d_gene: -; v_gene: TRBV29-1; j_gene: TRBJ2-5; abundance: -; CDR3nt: TGCAGCGTCTCCCCCGGGGAGACCCAGTACTTC; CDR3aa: CSVSPGETQYF
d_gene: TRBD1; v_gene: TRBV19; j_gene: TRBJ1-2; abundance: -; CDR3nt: TGTGCCAGTAGTACAGGGGGCTATGGCTACACCTTC; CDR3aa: CASSTGGYGYTF
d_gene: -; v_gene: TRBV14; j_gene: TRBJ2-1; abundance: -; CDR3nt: TGTGCCAGCAGCCTATACAATGAGCAGTTCTTC; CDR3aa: CASSLYNEQFF
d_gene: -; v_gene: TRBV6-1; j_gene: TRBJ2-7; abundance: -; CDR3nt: TGTGCCAGCAGTGACAGTGGAGTGAACGAGCAGTACTTC; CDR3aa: CASSDSGVNEQYF
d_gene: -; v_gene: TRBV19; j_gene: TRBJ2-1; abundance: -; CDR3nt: TGTGCCACAGTTAGCGGAGCCTACAATGAGCAGTTCTTC; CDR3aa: CATVSGAYNEQFF
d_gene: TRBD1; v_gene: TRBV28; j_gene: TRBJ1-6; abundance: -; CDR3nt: TGTGCCAGCAGTGCCATAGACAGGGATAATTCACCCCTCCACTTT; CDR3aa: CASSAIDRDNSPLHF
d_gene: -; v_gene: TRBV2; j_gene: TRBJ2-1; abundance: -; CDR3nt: TGTGCCAGCAGTGAACTTAATGAGCAGTTCTTC; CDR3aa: CASSELNEQFF
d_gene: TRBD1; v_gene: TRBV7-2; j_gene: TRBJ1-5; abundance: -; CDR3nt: TGTGCCAGCAGCTCAGGGGGCAGGAGGAGCAATCAGCCCCAGCATTTT; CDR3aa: CASSSGGRRSNQPQHF
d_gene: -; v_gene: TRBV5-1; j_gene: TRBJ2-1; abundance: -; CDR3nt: TGCGCCAGCAGCTTTAGGCGGGAAGGTCTCCATGAGCAGTTCTTC; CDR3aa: CASSFRREGLHEQFF
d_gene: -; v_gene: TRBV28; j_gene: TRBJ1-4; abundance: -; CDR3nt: TGTGCCAGCAGTTTATTGGGCAGAAAACTGTTTTTT; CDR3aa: CASSLLGRKLFF
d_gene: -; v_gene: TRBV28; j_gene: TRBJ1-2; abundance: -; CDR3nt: TGTGCCAGCAGTACGAGACACGCGTTTAACTATGGCTACACCTTC; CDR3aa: CASSTRHAFNYGYTF
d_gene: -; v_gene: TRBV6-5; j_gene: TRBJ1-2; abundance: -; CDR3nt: TGTGCCAGCACTACCGCGGGGTCCGGAGGCTACACCTTC; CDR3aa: CASTTAGSGGYTF